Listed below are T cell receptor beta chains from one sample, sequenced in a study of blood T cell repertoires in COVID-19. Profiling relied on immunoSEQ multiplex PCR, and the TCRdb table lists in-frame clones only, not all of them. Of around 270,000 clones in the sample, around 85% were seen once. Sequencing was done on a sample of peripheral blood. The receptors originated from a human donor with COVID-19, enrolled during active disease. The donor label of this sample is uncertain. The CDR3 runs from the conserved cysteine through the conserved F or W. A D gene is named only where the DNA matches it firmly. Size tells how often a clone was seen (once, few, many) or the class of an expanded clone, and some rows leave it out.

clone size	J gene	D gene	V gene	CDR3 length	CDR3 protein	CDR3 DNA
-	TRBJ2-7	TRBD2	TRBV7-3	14	CASSRAGEGYEQYF	TGTGCCAGCAGCCGAGCGGGAGAGGGCTACGAGCAGTACTTC
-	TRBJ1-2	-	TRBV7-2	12	CASSPVGYGYTF	TGTGCCAGCAGCCCCGTCGGTTATGGCTACACCTTC
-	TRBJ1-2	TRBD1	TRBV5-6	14	CASSPGTGSYGYTF	TGTGCCAGCAGCCCCGGGACAGGGAGCTATGGCTACACCTTC
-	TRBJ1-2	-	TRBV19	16	CASSATSGPREYGYTF	TGTGCCAGTAGTGCCACGTCGGGACCGCGGGAATATGGCTACACCTTC
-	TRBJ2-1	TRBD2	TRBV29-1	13	CSVGTSLGNEQFF	TGCAGCGTTGGGACTAGTCTCGGGAATGAGCAGTTCTTC
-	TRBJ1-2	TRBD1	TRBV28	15	CASSLEGWTGGGYTF	TGTGCCAGCAGTTTAGAAGGGTGGACAGGGGGTGGCTACACCTTC
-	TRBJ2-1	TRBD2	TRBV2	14	CASPTSGRVNEQFF	TGTGCCAGCCCGACTAGCGGGAGAGTCAATGAGCAGTTCTTC
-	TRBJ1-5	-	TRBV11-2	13	CASSSDRQQPQHF	TGTGCCAGCAGCTCCGACAGACAACAGCCCCAGCATTTT
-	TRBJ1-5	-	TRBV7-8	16	CASFWGSGVSNQPQHF	TGTGCCAGCTTTTGGGGTTCGGGGGTCTCCAATCAGCCCCAGCATTTT
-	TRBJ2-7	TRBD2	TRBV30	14	CAWSHGSGSHEQYF	TGTGCCTGGAGTCATGGTAGCGGGAGCCACGAGCAGTACTTC
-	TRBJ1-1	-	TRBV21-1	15	CASSKGQRQNTEAFF	TGTGCCAGCAGCAAAGGACAGAGACAGAACACTGAAGCTTTCTTT
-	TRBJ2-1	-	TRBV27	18	CASSPSSSAADRANEQFF	TGTGCCAGCAGTCCATCCTCTTCAGCGGCAGATCGAGCCAATGAGCAGTTCTTC
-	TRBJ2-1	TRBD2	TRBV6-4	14	CASSTGLAVDEQFF	TGTGCCAGCAGTACGGGACTAGCGGTCGATGAGCAGTTCTTC
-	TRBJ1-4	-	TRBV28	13	CASAGLTNEKLFF	TGTGCCAGTGCGGGGTTGACTAATGAAAAACTGTTTTTT
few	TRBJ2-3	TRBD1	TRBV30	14	CAWGTGDSTDTQYF	TGTGCCTGGGGAACAGGGGATAGCACAGATACGCAGTATTTT
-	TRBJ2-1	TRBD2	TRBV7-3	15	CASSPGSGSYNEQFF	TGTGCCAGCAGCCCCGGTAGCGGGAGTTACAATGAGCAGTTCTTC
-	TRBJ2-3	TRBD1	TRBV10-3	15	CAISDSTGGTDTQYF	TGTGCCATCAGTGACTCGACAGGGGGCACAGATACGCAGTATTTT
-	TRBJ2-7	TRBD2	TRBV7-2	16	CASSLAGTSNPYEQYF	TGTGCCAGCAGCTTAGCAGGGACTAGCAACCCCTACGAGCAGTACTTC
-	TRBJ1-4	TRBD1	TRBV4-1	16	CASSQTTGGGHEKLFF	TGCGCCAGCAGCCAAACGACAGGGGGCGGACACGAAAAACTGTTTTTT
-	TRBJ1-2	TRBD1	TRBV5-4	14	CASSEGQGPYGYTF	TGTGCCAGCAGCGAAGGACAGGGACCGTATGGCTACACCTTC
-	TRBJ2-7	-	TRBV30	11	CAWSRTYEQYF	TGTGCCTGGAGCAGGACCTACGAGCAGTACTTC
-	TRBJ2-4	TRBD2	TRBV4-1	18	CASRSATSGESAKNIQYF	TGCGCCAGCAGGTCGGCGACTAGCGGGGAGAGTGCCAAAAACATTCAGTACTTC